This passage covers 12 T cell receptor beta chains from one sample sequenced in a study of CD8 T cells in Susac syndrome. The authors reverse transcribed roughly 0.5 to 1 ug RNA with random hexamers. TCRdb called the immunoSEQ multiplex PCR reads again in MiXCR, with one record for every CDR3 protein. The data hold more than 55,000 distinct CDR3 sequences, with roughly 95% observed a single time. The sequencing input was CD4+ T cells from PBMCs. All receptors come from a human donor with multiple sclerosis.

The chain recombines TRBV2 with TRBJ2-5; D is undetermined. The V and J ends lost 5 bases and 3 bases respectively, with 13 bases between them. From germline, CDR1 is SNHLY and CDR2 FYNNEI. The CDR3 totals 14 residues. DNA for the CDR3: TGTGCCAGCAGTATCTCCGGAGTTAAAGAGACCCAGTACTTC. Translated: CASSISGVKETQYF.

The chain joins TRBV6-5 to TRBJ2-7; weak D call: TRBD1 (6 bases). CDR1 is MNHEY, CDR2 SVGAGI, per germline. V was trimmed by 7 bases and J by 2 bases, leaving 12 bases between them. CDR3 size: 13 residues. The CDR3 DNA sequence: TGTGCCAGCACCTCGACAGGCCCCTACGAGCAGTACTTC. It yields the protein CASTSTGPYEQYF.

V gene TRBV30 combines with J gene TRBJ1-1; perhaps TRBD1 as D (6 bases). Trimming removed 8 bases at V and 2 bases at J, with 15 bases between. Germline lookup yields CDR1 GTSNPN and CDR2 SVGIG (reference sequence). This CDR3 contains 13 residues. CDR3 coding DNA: TGTGCCGGAAGACAGGAGGAAAACACTGAAGCTTTCTTT. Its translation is CAGRQEENTEAFF.

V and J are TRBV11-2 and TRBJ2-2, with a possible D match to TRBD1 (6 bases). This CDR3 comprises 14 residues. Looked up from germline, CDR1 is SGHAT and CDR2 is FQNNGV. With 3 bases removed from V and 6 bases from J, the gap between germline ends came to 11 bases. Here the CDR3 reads CASSFNRAAGELFF. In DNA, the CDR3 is TGTGCCAGCAGCTTCAACAGGGCGGCCGGGGAGCTGTTTTTT.

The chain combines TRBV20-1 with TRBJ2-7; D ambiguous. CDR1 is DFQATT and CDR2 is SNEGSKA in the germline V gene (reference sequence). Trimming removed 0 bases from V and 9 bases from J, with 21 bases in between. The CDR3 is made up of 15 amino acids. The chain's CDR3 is CSARDPRAGSLMQYF. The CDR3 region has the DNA TGCAGTGCTAGAGATCCCCGGGCTGGCAGTTTGATGCAGTACTTC.

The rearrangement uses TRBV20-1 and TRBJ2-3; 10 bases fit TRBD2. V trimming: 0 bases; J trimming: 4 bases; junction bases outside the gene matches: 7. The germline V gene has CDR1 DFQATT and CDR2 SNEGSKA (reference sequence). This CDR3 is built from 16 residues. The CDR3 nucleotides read TGCAGTGCTAGAGATCCCCTAGCGGGGGAGGCAGATACGCAGTATTTT. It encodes CSARDPLAGEADTQYF.

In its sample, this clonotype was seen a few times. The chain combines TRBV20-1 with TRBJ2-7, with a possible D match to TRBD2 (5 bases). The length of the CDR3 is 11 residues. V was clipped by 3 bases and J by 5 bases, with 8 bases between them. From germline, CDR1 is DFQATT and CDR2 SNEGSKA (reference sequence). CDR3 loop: CSASPEDEQYF. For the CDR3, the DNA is TGCAGTGCTAGCCCGGAGGACGAGCAGTACTTC.

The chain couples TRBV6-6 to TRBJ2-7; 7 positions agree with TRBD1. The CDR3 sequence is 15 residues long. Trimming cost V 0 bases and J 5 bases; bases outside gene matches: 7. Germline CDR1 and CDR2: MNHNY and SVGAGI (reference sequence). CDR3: CASSYSMDRYHEQYF. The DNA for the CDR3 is TGTGCCAGCAGTTACTCAATGGACAGGTACCACGAGCAGTACTTC.

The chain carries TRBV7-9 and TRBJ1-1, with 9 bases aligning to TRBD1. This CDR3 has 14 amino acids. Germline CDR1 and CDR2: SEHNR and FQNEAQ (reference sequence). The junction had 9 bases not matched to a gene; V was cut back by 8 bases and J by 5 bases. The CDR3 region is CASGFDRGRTEAFF. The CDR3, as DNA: TGTGCCAGCGGATTCGACAGGGGGAGGACTGAAGCTTTCTTT.

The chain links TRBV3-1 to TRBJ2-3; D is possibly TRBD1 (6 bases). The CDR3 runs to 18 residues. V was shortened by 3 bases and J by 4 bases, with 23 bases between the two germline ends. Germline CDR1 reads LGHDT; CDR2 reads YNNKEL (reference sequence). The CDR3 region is CASSHSRGWGQLPDTQYF. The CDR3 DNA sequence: TGTGCCAGCAGCCATTCCAGGGGATGGGGCCAACTTCCAGATACGCAGTATTTT.

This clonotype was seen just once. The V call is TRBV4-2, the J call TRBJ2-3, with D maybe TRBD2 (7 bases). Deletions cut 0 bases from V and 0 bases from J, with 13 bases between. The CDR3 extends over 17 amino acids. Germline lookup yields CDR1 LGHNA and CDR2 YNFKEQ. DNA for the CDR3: TGTGCCAGCAGCCAAGAAATGGGGGGGCCTAGCACAGATACGCAGTATTTT. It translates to CASSQEMGGPSTDTQYF.

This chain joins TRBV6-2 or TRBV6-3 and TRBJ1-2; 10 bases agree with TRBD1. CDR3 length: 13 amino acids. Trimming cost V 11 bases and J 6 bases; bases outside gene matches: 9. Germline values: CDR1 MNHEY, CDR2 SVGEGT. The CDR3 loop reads CAAGTGARDGYTF. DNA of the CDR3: TGTGCCGCCGGGACAGGGGCCCGGGATGGCTACACCTTC.